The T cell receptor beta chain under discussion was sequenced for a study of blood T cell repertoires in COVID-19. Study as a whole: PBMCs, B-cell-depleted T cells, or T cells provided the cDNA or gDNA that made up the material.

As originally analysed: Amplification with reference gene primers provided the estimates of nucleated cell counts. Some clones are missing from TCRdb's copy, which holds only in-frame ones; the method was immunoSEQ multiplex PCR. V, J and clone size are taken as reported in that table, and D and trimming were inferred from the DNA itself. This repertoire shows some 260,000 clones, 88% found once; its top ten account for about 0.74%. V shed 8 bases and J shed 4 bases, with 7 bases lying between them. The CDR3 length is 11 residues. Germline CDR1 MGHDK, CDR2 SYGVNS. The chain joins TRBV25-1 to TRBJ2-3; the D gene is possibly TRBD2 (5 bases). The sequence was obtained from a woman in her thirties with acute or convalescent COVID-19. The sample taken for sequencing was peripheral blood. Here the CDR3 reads CASGGSDTQYF. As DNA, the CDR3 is TGTGCCAGCGGAGGATCAGATACGCAGTATTTT.